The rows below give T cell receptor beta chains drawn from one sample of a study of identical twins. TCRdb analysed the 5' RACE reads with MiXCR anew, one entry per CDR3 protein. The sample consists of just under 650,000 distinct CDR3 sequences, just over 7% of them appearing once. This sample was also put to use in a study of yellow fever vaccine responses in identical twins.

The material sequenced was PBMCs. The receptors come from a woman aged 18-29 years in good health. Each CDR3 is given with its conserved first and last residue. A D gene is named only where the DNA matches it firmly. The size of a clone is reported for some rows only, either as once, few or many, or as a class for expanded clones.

TGTGCCAGCAGCTTTGACTTTAGCGGGAGGGGGAACACCGGGGAGCTGTTTTTT | CASSFDFSGRGNTGELFF | TRBV7-8 | TRBD2 | TRBJ2-2 | NA
TGCGCCAGCGCCGGGACAGGAGGGGAGACCCAGTACTTC | CASAGTGGETQYF | TRBV10-1 | TRBD1 | TRBJ2-5 | many
TGTGCCAGCTCAAACCTACAGGGGCGCCTTAATGAAAAACTGTTTTTT | CASSNLQGRLNEKLFF | TRBV18 | TRBD1 | TRBJ1-4 | NA
TGCGCCAGCAGCAGACTAGGACTAGCGGGAGAGAACTCCTACGAGCAGTACTTC | CASSRLGLAGENSYEQYF | TRBV5-1 | TRBD2 | TRBJ2-7 | few
TGTGCCACCAGTGATTTGGCGGACTATAGCAATCAGCCCCAGCATTTT | CATSDLADYSNQPQHF | TRBV24-1 | NA | TRBJ1-5 | few
TGCGCCAGCAGCCAAGAACCCCGGGTCTCTGGAAACACCATATATTTT | CASSQEPRVSGNTIYF | TRBV4-1 | NA | TRBJ1-3 | few
TGTGCCAGCACCTACCGAGGGGGTGGTGAGACCCAGTACTTC | CASTYRGGGETQYF | TRBV12-3/TRBV12-4 | NA | TRBJ2-5 | few
TGCGCCAGCAGCTTTGAAGGCCTCCGGGAAGAGACCCAGTACTTC | CASSFEGLREETQYF | TRBV5-1 | NA | TRBJ2-5 | few
TGTGCCACCAGTGCGACAGGGGATAGCAATCAGCCCCAGCATTTT | CATSATGDSNQPQHF | TRBV24-1 | TRBD1 | TRBJ1-5 | few
TGCAGCGGGTTCAGACAGGGCGTAGATGGCTACACCTTC | CSGFRQGVDGYTF | TRBV29-1 | TRBD1 | TRBJ1-2 | many
TGTGCCAGCAGAACTGTCGGACAGGAGCTTCACTATAATTCACCCCTCCACTTT | CASRTVGQELHYNSPLHF | TRBV6-1 | TRBD1 | TRBJ1-6 | few
TGTGCCAGCAGCTTAGGTAGCGGGGCGGTAGGCTATGGCTACACCTTC | CASSLGSGAVGYGYTF | TRBV11-2 | NA | TRBJ1-2 | few
TGTGCCAGCAGGGGACCAGAAACTAACACCGGGGAGCTGTTTTTT | CASRGPETNTGELFF | TRBV12-3/TRBV12-4 | NA | TRBJ2-2 | many